The 17 T cell receptor beta chains reported below all come from one sample, sequenced in a study of early T cells in non-severe SARS-CoV-2 infection. TCRdb analysed the 5' RACE reads with MiXCR anew, one entry per CDR3 protein. Of around 53,000 distinct CDR3 sequences listed, approximately 12% were seen once; the top ten hold about 2.4%. Sequenced material: whole blood, taken at baseline. The receptors derive from an adult who was a healthcare worker with PCR-confirmed SARS-CoV-2 infection or an uninfected control (not recorded which).

The chain joins TRBV28 to TRBJ1-2, with a tentative D call TRBD1 (6 bases). The CDR3 spans 13 residues. V was trimmed by 5 bases and J by 4 bases, leaving 11 bases between them. Germline V gives CDR1 MDHEN, CDR2 SYDVKM. As DNA, the CDR3 is TGTGCCAGCAGTCAGGACAGCTTCTATGGCTACACCTTC. Its translation is CASSQDSFYGYTF.

V and J are TRBV27 and TRBJ2-5; D not certain. V was clipped by 0 bases and J by 4 bases, with 9 bases between them. Germline V CDR1 and CDR2: MNHEY, SMNVEV (reference sequence). The CDR3 covers 14 residues. The DNA for the CDR3 is TGTGCCAGCAGTTTATCGTGGGTCGGAGAGACCCAGTACTTC. As protein: CASSLSWVGETQYF.

This clonotype showed up just a few times. This rearrangement joins TRBV2 to TRBJ2-1; 11 bases fit TRBD1. The CDR3 is 18 residues long. Unmatched junction bases numbered 10, after V lost 6 bases and J lost 0 bases. Per germline, CDR1 SNHLY and CDR2 FYNNEI. The CDR3, as DNA: TGTGCCAGCAGCCCTAGGGGACAGGGGGTAAGCTCCTACAATGAGCAGTTCTTC. It specifies CASSPRGQGVSSYNEQFF.

This sequence joins TRBV25-1 and TRBJ1-3; D is possibly TRBD1 (6 bases). The CDR3 length is 16 residues. Between the trimmed V and J ends, which lost 2 bases and 0 bases, there was a span of 11 bases. In germline, CDR1 is MGHDK, CDR2 SYGVNS. CDR3 in DNA: TGTGCCAGCAGTGAAAGGACAGATCTCTCTGGAAACACCATATATTTT. Translated, it gives CASSERTDLSGNTIYF.

The chain is built from TRBV20-1 and TRBJ1-1; no reliable D call. The CDR3 runs to 13 residues. Trimming took 3 bases from V and 0 from J, leaving 8 bases between them. The germline V gene encodes CDR1 DFQATT and CDR2 SNEGSKA (reference sequence). This CDR3 is CSASQQLNTEAFF. CDR3 nucleotides: TGCAGTGCTAGTCAGCAGTTGAACACTGAAGCTTTCTTT.

This clonotype appeared many times. This chain connects TRBV5-1 to TRBJ2-5; no firm D call. With 4 bases removed from V and 2 bases from J, the gap between germline ends came to 15 bases. CDR1 and CDR2 from the germline V gene are SGHRS and YFSETQ. The CDR3 contains 15 residues. CDR3 loop: CASSHDLADQETQYF. The CDR3 DNA sequence: TGCGCCAGCAGCCATGATCTGGCGGATCAAGAGACCCAGTACTTC.

The V gene is TRBV11-2, the J gene TRBJ1-2; no definite D call. The germline V and J ends were trimmed by 2 bases and 6 bases, with 10 bases remaining between them. The CDR3 has 13 amino acids. Germline V gene data show CDR1 as SGHAT and CDR2 as FQNNGV. The CDR3 loop reads CASSLRAFHGYTF. CDR3 coding DNA: TGTGCCAGCAGCTTACGGGCGTTCCATGGCTACACCTTC.

The chain recombines TRBV7-9 with TRBJ2-1, with 12 bases lining up with TRBD2. With V trimmed by 2 bases and J by 9 bases, 5 bases remained unmatched. The CDR3 has 15 residues. Germline V CDR1 and CDR2: SEHNR, FQNEAQ (reference sequence). The CDR3 nucleotides read TGTGCCAGCAGCTTAAGGCTAGCGGGAGGGCTTGAGCAGTTCTTC. Encoded protein: CASSLRLAGGLEQFF.

The rearrangement uses TRBV11-2 and TRBJ2-7; maybe TRBD1 (5 bases). Germline assignment: CDR1 SGHAT and CDR2 FQNNGV. The V and J ends lost 4 bases and 0 bases respectively, with 16 bases between them. CDR3 length: 16 residues. The DNA of the CDR3 is TGTGCCAGCAGCTCGGTCAAAAGGGGAAGCTCCTACGAGCAGTACTTC. Protein product: CASSSVKRGSSYEQYF.

This clonotype was detected only once. The chain combines TRBV6-5 with TRBJ2-3; D might be TRBD2 (5 bases). The V and J ends lost 0 bases and 11 bases respectively, with 15 bases between them. This CDR3 contains 14 residues. Looked up from germline, CDR1 is MNHEY and CDR2 is SVGAGI. The CDR3 here is CASSYSNGGVRQYF. CDR3 DNA: TGTGCCAGCAGTTACTCGAATGGAGGAGTCAGGCAGTATTTT.

The chain joins TRBV5-4 to TRBJ2-7; 10 bases match TRBD2. The V segment lost 3 bases and the J segment 7 bases; nucleotides outside the gene matches: 7. Germline V gene data show CDR1 as SGHNT and CDR2 as YYREEE (reference sequence). The CDR3 totals 14 residues. The CDR3 region is CASSWLAGAGEQYF. As DNA, the CDR3 is TGTGCCAGCAGCTGGCTAGCGGGAGCGGGGGAGCAGTACTTC. Full variable domain (remainder filled in from reference TRBV5-4 and TRBJ2-7): ETGVTQSPTHLIKTRGQQVTLRCSSQSGHNTVSWYQQALGQGPQFIFQYYREEENGRGNFPPRFSGLQFPNYSSELNVNALELDDSALYLCASSWLAGAGEQYFGPGTRLTVT.

The rearrangement uses TRBV6-2 or TRBV6-3 and TRBJ2-5; D might be TRBD1 (6 bases). This CDR3 contains 14 residues. Trimming left V 3 bases short and J 2 bases short, with 10 bases between. Germline lookup yields CDR1 MNHEY and CDR2 SVGEGT. The CDR3 region is CASSYYGQQETQYF. In DNA form, the CDR3 reads TGTGCCAGCAGTTATTACGGACAGCAAGAGACCCAGTACTTC.

This clonotype was seen only a few times. V and J are TRBV14 and TRBJ1-4; perhaps TRBD1 as D (5 bases). The CDR3 consists of 13 residues. Germline V lookup: CDR1 SGHDN, CDR2 FVKESK. V was trimmed by 8 bases and J by 2 bases, leaving 9 bases between them. CDR3 DNA: TGTGCCAGCGGCAGGGCGACTAATGAAAAACTGTTTTTT. This sequence encodes CASGRATNEKLFF.

The chain carries TRBV2 and TRBJ2-7, with D hard to call. The CDR3 has 12 residues. Trimming shortened V by 6 bases and J by 2 bases, and 8 bases separated the two germline ends. The germline V gene encodes CDR1 SNHLY and CDR2 FYNNEI. CDR3 loop: CASRSAAYEQYF. CDR3 sequence (DNA): TGTGCCAGCAGATCTGCGGCCTACGAGCAGTACTTC. Variable domain in full (rest from reference TRBV2 and TRBJ2-7): EPEVTQTPSHQVTQMGQEVILRCVPISNHLYFYWYRQILGQKVEFLVSFYNNEISEKSEIFDDQFSVERPDGSNFTLKIRSTKLEDSAMYFCASRSAAYEQYFGPGTRLTVT.

In its sample, this clonotype was seen a few times. The CDR3 loop is CASSWTSGSTDTQYF. CDR3 bases: TGTGCCAGCAGCTGGACTAGCGGTAGCACAGATACGCAGTATTTT. The rearrangement uses TRBV11-2 and TRBJ2-3, with 10 bases lining up with TRBD2. The V gene end was trimmed by 4 bases and the J gene end by 0 bases; junction bases not matched to a gene: 1. The CDR3 spans 15 residues. Germline values: CDR1 SGHAT, CDR2 FQNNGV.

This clonotype was picked up a small number of times. The chain is built from TRBV3-1 and TRBJ2-5, with no clear D. Deletions cut 3 bases from V and 2 bases from J, with 13 bases between. CDR3 length: 15 amino acids. Per germline, CDR1 LGHDT and CDR2 YNNKEL (reference sequence). The CDR3 region has the DNA TGTGCCAGCAGCCAGGTTATCAGCGAACAAGAGACCCAGTACTTC. Protein: CASSQVISEQETQYF.

The V and J genes are TRBV20-1 and TRBJ2-1; D possibly matches TRBD1 or TRBD2 (5 bases each). CDR3 length equals 12 residues. Per germline, CDR1 DFQATT and CDR2 SNEGSKA (reference sequence). With 5 bases removed from V and 10 bases from J, the gap between germline ends came to 15 bases. The CDR3 sequence: CSADRGPKEQFF. CDR3 nucleotide sequence: TGCAGTGCTGATAGGGGACCCAAAGAGCAGTTCTTC.